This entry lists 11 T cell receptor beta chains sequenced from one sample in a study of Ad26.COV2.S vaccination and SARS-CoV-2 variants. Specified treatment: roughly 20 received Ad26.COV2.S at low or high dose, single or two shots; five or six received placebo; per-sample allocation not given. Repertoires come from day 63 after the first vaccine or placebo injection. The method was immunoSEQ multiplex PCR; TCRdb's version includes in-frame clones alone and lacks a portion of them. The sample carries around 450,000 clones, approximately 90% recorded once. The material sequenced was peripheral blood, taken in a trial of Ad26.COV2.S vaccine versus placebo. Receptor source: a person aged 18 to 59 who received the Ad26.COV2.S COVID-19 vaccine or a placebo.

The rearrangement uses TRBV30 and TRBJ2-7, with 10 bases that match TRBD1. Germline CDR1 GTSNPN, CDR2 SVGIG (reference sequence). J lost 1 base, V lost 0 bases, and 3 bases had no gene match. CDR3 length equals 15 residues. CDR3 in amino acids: CAWSVGTGVSYEQYF. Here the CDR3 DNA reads TGTGCCTGGAGTGTTGGGACAGGGGTTTCCTACGAGCAGTACTTC.

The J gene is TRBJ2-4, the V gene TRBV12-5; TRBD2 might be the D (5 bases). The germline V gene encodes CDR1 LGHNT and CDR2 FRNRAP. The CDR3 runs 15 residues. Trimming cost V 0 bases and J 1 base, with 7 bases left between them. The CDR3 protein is CASGLVGGAKNIQYF. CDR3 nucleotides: TGTGCTAGTGGTTTGGTAGGAGGTGCCAAAAACATTCAGTACTTC.

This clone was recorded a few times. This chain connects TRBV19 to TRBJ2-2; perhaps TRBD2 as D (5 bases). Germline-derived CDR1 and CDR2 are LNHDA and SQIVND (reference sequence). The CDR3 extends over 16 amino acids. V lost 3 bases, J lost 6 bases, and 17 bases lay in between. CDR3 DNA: TGTGCCAGTAGTATCGCGGCTAGCACGAGCGCCGGGGAGCTGTTTTTT. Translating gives CASSIAASTSAGELFF. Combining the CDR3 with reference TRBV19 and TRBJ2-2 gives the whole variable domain DGGITQSPKYLFRKEGQNVTLSCEQNLNHDAMYWYRQDPGQGLRLIYYSQIVNDFQKGDIAEGYSVSREKKESFPLTVTSAQKNPTAFYLCASSIAASTSAGELFFGEGSRLTVL.

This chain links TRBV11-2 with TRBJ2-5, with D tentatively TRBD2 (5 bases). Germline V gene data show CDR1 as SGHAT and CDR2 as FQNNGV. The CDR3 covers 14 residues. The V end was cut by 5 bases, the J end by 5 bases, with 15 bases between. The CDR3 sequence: CASSTIGELETQYF. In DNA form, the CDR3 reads TGTGCCAGCAGCACAATCGGGGAATTGGAGACCCAGTACTTC.

CDR3 sequence: CASSVDPGMTYEQYF. The CDR3 coding sequence is TGTGCCAGCAGCGTAGATCCAGGGATGACCTACGAGCAGTACTTC. The chain is built from TRBV9 and TRBJ2-7; weak D call: TRBD1 (5 bases). Trimming cost V 0 bases and J 2 bases, with 12 bases left between them. This CDR3 is 15 amino acids long. Germline V lookup: CDR1 SGDLS, CDR2 YYNGEE.

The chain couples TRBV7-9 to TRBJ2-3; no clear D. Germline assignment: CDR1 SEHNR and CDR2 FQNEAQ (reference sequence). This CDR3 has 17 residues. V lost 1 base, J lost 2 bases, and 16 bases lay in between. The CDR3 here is CASSLGWADRYTDTQYF. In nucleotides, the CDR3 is TGTGCCAGCAGCTTAGGGTGGGCAGATCGTTACACAGATACGCAGTATTTT.

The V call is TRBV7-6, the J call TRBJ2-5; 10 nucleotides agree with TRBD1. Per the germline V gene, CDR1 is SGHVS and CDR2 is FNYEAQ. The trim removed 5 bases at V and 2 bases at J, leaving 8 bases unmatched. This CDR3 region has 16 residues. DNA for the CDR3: TGTGCCAGCAGCCTCGGGACAGGGGCCGGACAAGAGACCCAGTACTTC. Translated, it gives CASSLGTGAGQETQYF.

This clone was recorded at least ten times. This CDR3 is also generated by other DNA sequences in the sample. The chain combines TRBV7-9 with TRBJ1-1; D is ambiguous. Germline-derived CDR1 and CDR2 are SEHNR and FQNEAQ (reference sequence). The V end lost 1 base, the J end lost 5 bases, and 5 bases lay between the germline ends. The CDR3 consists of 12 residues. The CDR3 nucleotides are TGTGCCAGCAGCTTAGATCGGACTGAAGCTTTCTTT. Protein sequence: CASSLDRTEAFF.

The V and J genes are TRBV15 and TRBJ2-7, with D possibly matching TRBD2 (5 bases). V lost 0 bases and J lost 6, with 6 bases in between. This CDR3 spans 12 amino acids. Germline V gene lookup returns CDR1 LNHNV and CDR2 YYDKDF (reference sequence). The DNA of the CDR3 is TGTGCCACCAGCAGAGAGAGCGGCGAGCAGTACTTC. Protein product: CATSRESGEQYF.

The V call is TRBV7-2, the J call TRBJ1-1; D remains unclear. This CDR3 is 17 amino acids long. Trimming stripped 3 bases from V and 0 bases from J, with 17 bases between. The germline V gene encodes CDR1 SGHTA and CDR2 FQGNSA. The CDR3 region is CASSLGGPAVMNTEAFF. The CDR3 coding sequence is TGTGCCAGCAGCTTGGGCGGACCAGCTGTTATGAACACTGAAGCTTTCTTT.

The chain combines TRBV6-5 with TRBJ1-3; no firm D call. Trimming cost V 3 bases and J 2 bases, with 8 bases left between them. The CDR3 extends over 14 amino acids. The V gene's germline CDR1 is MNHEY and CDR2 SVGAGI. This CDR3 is CASSYGQTGNTIYF. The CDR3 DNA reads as TGTGCCAGCAGTTATGGGCAAACTGGAAACACCATATATTTT.